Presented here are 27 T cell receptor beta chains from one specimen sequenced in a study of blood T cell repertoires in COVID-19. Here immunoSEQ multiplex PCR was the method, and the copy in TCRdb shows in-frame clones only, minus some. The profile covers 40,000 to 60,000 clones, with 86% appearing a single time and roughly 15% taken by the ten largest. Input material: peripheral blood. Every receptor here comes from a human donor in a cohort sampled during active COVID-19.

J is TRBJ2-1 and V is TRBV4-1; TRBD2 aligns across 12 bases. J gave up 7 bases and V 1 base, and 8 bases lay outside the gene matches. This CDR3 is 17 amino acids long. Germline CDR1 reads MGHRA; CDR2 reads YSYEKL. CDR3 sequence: CASSQVFSSGRGNEQFF. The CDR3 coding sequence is TGCGCCAGCAGCCAAGTCTTTTCTAGCGGGAGGGGGAATGAGCAGTTCTTC.

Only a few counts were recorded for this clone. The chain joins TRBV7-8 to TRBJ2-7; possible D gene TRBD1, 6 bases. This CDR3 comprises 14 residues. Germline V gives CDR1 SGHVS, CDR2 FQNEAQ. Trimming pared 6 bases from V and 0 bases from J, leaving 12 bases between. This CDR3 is CASSWTVSSYEQYF. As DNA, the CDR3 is TGTGCCAGCAGTTGGACAGTGAGCTCCTACGAGCAGTACTTC.

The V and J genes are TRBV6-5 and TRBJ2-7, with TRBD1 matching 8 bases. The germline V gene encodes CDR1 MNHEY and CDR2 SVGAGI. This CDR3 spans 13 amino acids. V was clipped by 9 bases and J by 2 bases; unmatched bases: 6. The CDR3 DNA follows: TGTGCCAGTGACGGGACAGGTACCTACGAGCAGTACTTC. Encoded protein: CASDGTGTYEQYF.

CDR3 loop: CASSYSTLREIDTQYF. The DNA for the CDR3 is TGTGCCAGCAGTTACTCGACATTGCGGGAGATAGATACGCAGTATTTT. The chain recombines TRBV6-5 with TRBJ2-3, with 7 bases that match TRBD2. V lost 0 bases, J lost 5 bases, and 8 bases stayed unmatched. CDR1 MNHEY and CDR2 SVGAGI come from the germline V gene. This CDR3 region has 16 residues.

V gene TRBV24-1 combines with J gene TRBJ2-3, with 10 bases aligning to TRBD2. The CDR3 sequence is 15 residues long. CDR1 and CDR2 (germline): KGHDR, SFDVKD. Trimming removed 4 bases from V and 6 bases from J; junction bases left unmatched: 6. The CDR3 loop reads CATSDRTSGLDTQYF. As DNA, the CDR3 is TGTGCCACCAGTGACCGGACTAGCGGATTGGATACGCAGTATTTT.

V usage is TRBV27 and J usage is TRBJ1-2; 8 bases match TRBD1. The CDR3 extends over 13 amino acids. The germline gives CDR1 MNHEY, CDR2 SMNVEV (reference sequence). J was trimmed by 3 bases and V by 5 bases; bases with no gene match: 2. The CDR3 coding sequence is TGTGCCAGCAGTAACAGGGGGTACTATGGCTACACCTTC. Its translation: CASSNRGYYGYTF.

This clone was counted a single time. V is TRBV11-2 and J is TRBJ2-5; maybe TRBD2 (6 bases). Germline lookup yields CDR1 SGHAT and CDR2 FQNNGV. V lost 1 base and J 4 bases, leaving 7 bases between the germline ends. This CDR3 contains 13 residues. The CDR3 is CASSLAGVETQYF. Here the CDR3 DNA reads TGTGCCAGCAGCTTAGCGGGAGTAGAGACCCAGTACTTC.

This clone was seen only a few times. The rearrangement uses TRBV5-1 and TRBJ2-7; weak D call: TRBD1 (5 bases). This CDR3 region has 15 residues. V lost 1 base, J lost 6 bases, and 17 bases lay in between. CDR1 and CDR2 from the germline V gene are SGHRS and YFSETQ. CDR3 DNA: TGCGCCAGCAGCTTGAATGCCCCATCTGGGGCCGAGCAGTACTTC. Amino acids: CASSLNAPSGAEQYF.

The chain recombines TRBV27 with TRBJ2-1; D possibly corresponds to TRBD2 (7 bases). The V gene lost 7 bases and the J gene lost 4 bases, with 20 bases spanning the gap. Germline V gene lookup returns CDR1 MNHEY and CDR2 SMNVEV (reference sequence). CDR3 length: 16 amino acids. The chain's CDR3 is CASNPNRGGTYNEQFF. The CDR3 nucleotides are TGTGCCAGCAATCCGAATAGGGGGGGTACTTACAATGAGCAGTTCTTC.

CDR3: CASSLRVRSFGSTDTQYF. For the CDR3, the DNA is TGTGCCAGCAGCTTGCGGGTCCGCTCCTTCGGGTCCACAGATACGCAGTATTTT. This chain uses TRBV5-6 with TRBJ2-3, with D hard to call. With 1 base removed from V and 2 bases from J, the gap between germline ends came to 20 bases. Germline V CDR1 and CDR2: SGHDT, YYEEEE. The CDR3 is made up of 18 amino acids.

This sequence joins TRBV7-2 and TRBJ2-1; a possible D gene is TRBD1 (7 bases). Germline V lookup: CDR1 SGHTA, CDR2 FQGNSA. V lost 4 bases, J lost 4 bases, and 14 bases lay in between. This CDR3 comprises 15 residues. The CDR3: CASSSRQGGYNEQFF. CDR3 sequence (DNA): TGTGCCAGCAGCTCACGACAGGGAGGTTACAATGAGCAGTTCTTC.

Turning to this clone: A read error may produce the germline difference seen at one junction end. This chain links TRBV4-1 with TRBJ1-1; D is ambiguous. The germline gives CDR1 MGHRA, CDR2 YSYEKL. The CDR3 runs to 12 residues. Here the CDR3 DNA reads TGCGCCAGCAGCCAAGATACGAGGGCGCTATTATTC. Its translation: CASSQDTRALLF.

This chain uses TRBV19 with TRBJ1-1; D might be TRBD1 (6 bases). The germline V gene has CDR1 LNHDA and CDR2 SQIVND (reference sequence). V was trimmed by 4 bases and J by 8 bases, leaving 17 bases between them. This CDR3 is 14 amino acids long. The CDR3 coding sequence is TGTGCCAGTAGTAACACAGGGTCCCACAGGGAAGCTTTCTTT. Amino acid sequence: CASSNTGSHREAFF.

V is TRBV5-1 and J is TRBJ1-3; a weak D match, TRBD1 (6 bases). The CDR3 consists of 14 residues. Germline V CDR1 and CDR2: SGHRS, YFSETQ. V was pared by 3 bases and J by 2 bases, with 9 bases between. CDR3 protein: CASSSGTTGNTIYF. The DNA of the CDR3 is TGCGCCAGCAGCTCAGGGACAACTGGAAACACCATATATTTT.

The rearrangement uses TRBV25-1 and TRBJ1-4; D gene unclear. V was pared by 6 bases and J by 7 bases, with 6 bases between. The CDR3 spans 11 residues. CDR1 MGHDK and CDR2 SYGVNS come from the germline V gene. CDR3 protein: CASRTGEKLFF. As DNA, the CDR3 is TGTGCCAGCAGAACGGGTGAAAAACTGTTTTTT.

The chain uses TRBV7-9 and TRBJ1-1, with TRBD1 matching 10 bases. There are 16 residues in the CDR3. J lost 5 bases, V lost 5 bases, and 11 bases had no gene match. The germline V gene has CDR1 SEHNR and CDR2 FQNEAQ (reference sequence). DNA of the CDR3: TGTGCCAGCAGCCTAGGGACAGGGGATATCAAGACTGAAGCTTTCTTT. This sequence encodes CASSLGTGDIKTEAFF.

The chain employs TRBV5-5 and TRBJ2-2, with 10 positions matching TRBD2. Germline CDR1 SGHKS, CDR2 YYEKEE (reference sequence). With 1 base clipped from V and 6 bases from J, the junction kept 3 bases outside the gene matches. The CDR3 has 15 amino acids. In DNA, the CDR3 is TGTGCCAGCAGCTTGCGCCTAGCGGGGGCCGGGGAGCTGTTTTTT. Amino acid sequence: CASSLRLAGAGELFF.

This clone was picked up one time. CDR3 amino acids: CAIKGLTAGNTIYF. CDR3 nucleotides: TGTGCCATCAAGGGGCTAACAGCTGGAAACACCATATATTTT. V gene TRBV10-3 combines with J gene TRBJ1-3, with D maybe TRBD1 (5 bases). Trimming removed 7 bases from V and 2 bases from J, with 12 bases in between. Germline V gives CDR1 ENHRY, CDR2 SYGVKD. CDR3 length equals 14 residues.

Here the CDR3 DNA reads TGTGCCAGCAGTTACTCGACTAGCGGGAGGGCCTACGAGCAGTACTTC. Encoded protein: CASSYSTSGRAYEQYF. The chain is built from TRBV6-5 and TRBJ2-7, with 14 bases aligning to TRBD2. Germline CDR1 is MNHEY and CDR2 is SVGAGI. Trimming took 0 bases from V and 2 from J; bases not matched to a gene: 0. The CDR3 sequence is 16 residues long.

This chain's CDR3 is CASSLLVTGGLVINEQFF. The CDR3 nucleotides are TGTGCCAGCAGCTTGTTGGTGACGGGGGGGTTGGTTATCAATGAGCAGTTCTTC. The chain combines TRBV5-4 with TRBJ2-1; 8 bases are a match to TRBD2. Losses at the gene ends were 1 base for V and 6 bases for J; bases not matched to a gene: 15. This CDR3 is 18 amino acids long. Germline V CDR1 and CDR2: SGHNT, YYREEE (reference sequence).

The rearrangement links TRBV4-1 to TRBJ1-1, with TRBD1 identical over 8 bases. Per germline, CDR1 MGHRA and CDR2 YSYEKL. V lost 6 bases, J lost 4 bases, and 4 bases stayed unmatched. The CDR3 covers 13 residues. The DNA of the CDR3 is TGCGCCAGCAGACCGACAGGGGCCACTGAAGCTTTCTTT. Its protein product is CASRPTGATEAFF.

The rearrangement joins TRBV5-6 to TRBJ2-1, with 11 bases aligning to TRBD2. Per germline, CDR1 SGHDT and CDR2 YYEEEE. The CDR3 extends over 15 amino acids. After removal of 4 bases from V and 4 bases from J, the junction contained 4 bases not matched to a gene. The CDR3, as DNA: TGTGCCAGCAGCCGGAGACTAGCGGGGTACAATGAGCAGTTCTTC. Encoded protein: CASSRRLAGYNEQFF.

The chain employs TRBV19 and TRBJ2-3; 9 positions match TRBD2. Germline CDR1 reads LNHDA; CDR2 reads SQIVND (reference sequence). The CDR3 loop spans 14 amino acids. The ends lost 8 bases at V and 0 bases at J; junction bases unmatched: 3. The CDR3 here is CASGTSGSTDTQYF. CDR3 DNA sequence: TGTGCCAGTGGAACTAGCGGGAGCACAGATACGCAGTATTTT.

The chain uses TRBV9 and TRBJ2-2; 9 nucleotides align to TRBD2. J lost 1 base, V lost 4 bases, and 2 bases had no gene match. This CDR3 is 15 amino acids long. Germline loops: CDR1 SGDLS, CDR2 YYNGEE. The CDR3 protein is CASSNSGGNTGELFF. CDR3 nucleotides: TGTGCCAGCAGCAATAGCGGGGGGAACACCGGGGAGCTGTTTTTT.

This CDR3 reads CAWSRTSYEQYF. CDR3 in DNA: TGTGCCTGGAGTAGGACATCCTACGAGCAGTACTTC. The J gene is TRBJ2-7, the V gene TRBV30; TRBD1 is a possible D gene (5 bases). Trimming removed 2 bases at V and 1 base at J, with 6 bases between. The CDR3 is made up of 12 amino acids. CDR1 and CDR2 (germline): GTSNPN, SVGIG (reference sequence). Drawing the rest from reference TRBV30 and TRBJ2-7, the complete variable domain is SQTIHQWPATLVQPVGSPLSLECTVEGTSNPNLYWYRQAAGRGLQLLFYSVGIGQISSEVPQNLSASRPQDRQFILSSKKLLLSDSGFYLCAWSRTSYEQYFGPGTRLTVT.

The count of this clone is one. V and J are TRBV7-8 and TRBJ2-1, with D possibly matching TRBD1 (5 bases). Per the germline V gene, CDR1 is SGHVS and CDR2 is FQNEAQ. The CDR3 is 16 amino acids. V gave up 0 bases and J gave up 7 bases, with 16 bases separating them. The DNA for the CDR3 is TGTGCCAGCAGCTTAGCTTGGCAGGGAAGGTTAAATGAGCAGTTCTTC. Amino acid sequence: CASSLAWQGRLNEQFF.

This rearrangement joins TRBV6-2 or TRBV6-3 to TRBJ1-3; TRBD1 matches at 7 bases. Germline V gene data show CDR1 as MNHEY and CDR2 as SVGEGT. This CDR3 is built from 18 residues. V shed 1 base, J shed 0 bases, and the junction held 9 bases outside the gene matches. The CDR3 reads CASSYWTGSKGSGNTIYF. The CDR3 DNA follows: TGTGCCAGCAGTTACTGGACAGGATCGAAGGGCTCTGGAAACACCATATATTTT.